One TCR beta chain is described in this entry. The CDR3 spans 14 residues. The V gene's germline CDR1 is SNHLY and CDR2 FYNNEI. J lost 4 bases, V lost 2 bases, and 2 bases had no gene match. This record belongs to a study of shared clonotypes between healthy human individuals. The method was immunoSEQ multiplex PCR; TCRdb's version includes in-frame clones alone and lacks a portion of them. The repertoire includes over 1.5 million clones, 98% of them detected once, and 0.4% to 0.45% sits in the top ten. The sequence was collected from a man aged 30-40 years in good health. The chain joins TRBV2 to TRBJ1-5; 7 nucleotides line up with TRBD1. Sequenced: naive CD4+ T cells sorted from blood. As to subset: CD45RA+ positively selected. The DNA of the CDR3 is TGTGCCAGCAGTGAAACGACAGGGAATCAGCCCCAGCATTTT. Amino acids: CASSETTGNQPQHF.